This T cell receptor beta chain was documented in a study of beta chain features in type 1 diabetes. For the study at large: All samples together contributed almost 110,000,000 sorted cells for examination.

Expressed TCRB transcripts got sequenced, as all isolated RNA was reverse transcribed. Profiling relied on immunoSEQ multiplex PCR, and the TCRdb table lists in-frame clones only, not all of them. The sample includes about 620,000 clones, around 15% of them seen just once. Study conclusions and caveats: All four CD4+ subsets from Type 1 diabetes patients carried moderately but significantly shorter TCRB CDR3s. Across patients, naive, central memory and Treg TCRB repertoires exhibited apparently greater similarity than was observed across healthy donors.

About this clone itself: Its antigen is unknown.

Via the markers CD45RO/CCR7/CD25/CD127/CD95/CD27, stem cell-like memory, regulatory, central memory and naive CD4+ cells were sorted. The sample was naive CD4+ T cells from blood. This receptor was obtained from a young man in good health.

For the CDR3, the DNA is TGTGCCAGCAGTGTGACCGGGACAGGGTTAAGGACAGATACGCAGTATTTT. This translates into CASSVTGTGLRTDTQYF. V is TRBV25-1 and J is TRBJ2-3; TRBD1 aligns across 9 bases. CDR3 size: 17 residues. Germline lookup yields CDR1 MGHDK and CDR2 SYGVNS. V was pared by 4 bases and J by 3 bases, with 11 bases of the junction left unmatched.